These 11 T cell receptor beta chains came from one sample sequenced in a study of response to subunit inactivated influenza vaccine. TCRdb reprocessed the RT-PCR reads via MiXCR and lists one record per CDR3 protein. This sample has 500,000 to 600,000 distinct CDR3 sequences; approximately 7.1% occur once, and the top ten carry 10% to 15%. The material sequenced was PBMCs from blood, taken less than 30 months after vaccination. Receptors were obtained from a man between 50 and 75 years old who received an inactivated influenza vaccine.

This clonotype has ten or more counts. The chain employs TRBV20-1 and TRBJ2-2, with 7 bases identical to TRBD2. Germline CDR1 and CDR2: DFQATT and SNEGSKA (reference sequence). This CDR3 comprises 13 residues. The V segment lost 6 bases and the J segment 6 bases; nucleotides outside the gene matches: 7. CDR3 DNA sequence: TGCAGTGCCCCGAGCGGGGTCCCCGGGGAGCTGTTTTTT. As protein: CSAPSGVPGELFF.

This clonotype was counted a few times. The J gene is TRBJ1-2, the V gene TRBV11-2; possible D gene TRBD1, 6 bases. V gave up 5 bases and J gave up 0 bases, with 22 bases separating them. The CDR3 has 18 residues. CDR1 SGHAT and CDR2 FQNNGV come from the germline V gene. This CDR3 is CASSPSYWTARSNYGYTF. The CDR3 DNA reads TGTGCCAGCAGCCCCTCATATTGGACAGCGCGTTCTAACTATGGCTACACCTTC.

This clonotype was found a few times. V and J are TRBV7-8 and TRBJ2-7; D unclear. CDR1 and CDR2 (germline): SGHVS, FQNEAQ. The CDR3 has 13 residues. Trimming left V 4 bases short and J 4 bases short, with 11 bases between. The CDR3 protein is CASSSEDGYEQYF. CDR3 coding DNA: TGTGCCAGCAGCTCCGAAGACGGATACGAGCAGTACTTC.

This clonotype was picked up a small number of times. The chain couples TRBV29-1 to TRBJ2-3; TRBD2 matches 8 bases. CDR1 is SQVTM and CDR2 is ANQGSEA in the germline V gene. J was trimmed by 1 base and V by 6 bases; bases with no gene match: 6. The CDR3 runs 14 residues. Here the CDR3 reads CSVALAGRTDTQYF. The CDR3, as DNA: TGCAGCGTCGCCCTAGCGGGCCGCACAGATACGCAGTATTTT.

This clonotype was observed a few times. The chain employs TRBV10-3 and TRBJ1-2; 8 bases map to TRBD1. This CDR3 spans 13 amino acids. V lost 6 bases and J lost 5; bases outside the gene matches: 5. CDR1 and CDR2 from the germline V gene are ENHRY and SYGVKD. The CDR3 loop is CAIRTGEKYGYTF. For the CDR3, the DNA is TGTGCCATCAGGACAGGGGAAAAGTATGGCTACACCTTC.

The gene calls are TRBV12-3 or TRBV12-4 and TRBJ2-3; D gene ambiguous. The CDR3 loop spans 14 amino acids. V was trimmed by 2 bases and J by 1 base, leaving 7 bases between them. This chain's CDR3 is CASSLMQRTDTQYF. CDR3 in DNA: TGTGCCAGCAGTTTAATGCAACGCACAGATACGCAGTATTTT.

V and J are TRBV12-3 or TRBV12-4 and TRBJ2-2; 9 bases map to TRBD2. There are 18 residues in the CDR3. V was pared by 5 bases and J by 7 bases, with 17 bases of the junction left unmatched. In nucleotides, the CDR3 is TGTGCCAGCAGTCCACGTTATTACGGCGGGGGGGTCGACGGGGAGCTGTTTTTT. It specifies CASSPRYYGGGVDGELFF.

This clonotype was counted between two and nine times. The chain couples TRBV6-5 to TRBJ1-2, with a tentative D call TRBD1 (5 bases). V was trimmed by 6 bases and J by 2 bases, leaving 7 bases between them. The CDR3 is 12 residues long. Germline loops: CDR1 MNHEY, CDR2 SVGAGI. CDR3 region: CASRRQNYGYTF. In nucleotides, the CDR3 is TGTGCCAGCAGACGACAGAACTATGGCTACACCTTC.

The table lists this clonotype with many counts. The chain joins TRBV20-1 to TRBJ1-6; D call uncertain. The CDR3 has 14 residues. Trimming stripped 3 bases from V and 9 bases from J, with 15 bases between. Germline assignment: CDR1 DFQATT and CDR2 SNEGSKA (reference sequence). The CDR3 coding sequence is TGCAGTGCTAGGACGACTGGCTCTCCTTCACCCCTCCACTTT. Its protein is CSARTTGSPSPLHF.

The chain is built from TRBV3-1 and TRBJ2-7; 14 bases align to TRBD2. V was pared by 3 bases and J by 2 bases, with 9 bases of the junction left unmatched. The CDR3 is made up of 18 amino acids. From germline, CDR1 is LGHDT and CDR2 YNNKEL (reference sequence). The CDR3 is CASSQEGTSGRAPYEQYF. Here the CDR3 DNA reads TGTGCCAGCAGCCAGGAAGGGACTAGCGGGAGAGCCCCCTACGAGCAGTACTTC.

The chain links TRBV28 to TRBJ2-3, with D tentatively TRBD2 (5 bases). The CDR3 has 16 amino acids. Germline CDR1 reads MDHEN; CDR2 reads SYDVKM. The V gene lost 5 bases and the J gene lost 2 bases, with 17 bases spanning the gap. The CDR3 DNA reads TGTGCCAGCAGTCCCGTTCCGGACCTAGCCACAGATACGCAGTATTTT. Its protein is CASSPVPDLATDTQYF. The full variable domain, in which reference TRBV28 and TRBJ2-3 provide the parts outside the CDR3, is DVKVTQSSRYLVKRTGEKVFLECVQDMDHENMFWYRQDPGLGLRLIYFSYDVKMKEKGDIPEGYSVSREKKERFSLILESASTNQTSMYLCASSPVPDLATDTQYFGPGTRLTVL.